The clone carrying this T cell receptor beta chain was counted at least ten times. As yet, its antigen is unknown. The sample belongs to a study of T cells after yellow fever vaccination. The CDR3 contains 16 residues. Trimming at V came to 2 bases and at J to 4 bases, leaving 6 bases not matched to a gene. From germline, CDR1 is MGHDK and CDR2 SYGVNS. A 5'RACE template-switching step, the method used to make TCR cDNA, added a universal primer site and UMIs. MiXCR, run by TCRdb on the 5' RACE reads, gives a single entry per CDR3 protein. The table has 250,000 to 300,000 distinct CDR3 sequences, around 5.2% seen once; the top ten hold 2.5% to 4%. Study conclusions and caveats: A secondary response was less intense yet reached its peak sooner, at day 5 versus 15. Most primary-vaccination clones recurred post-booster (approximately 96% CD4, 88% CD8). Shared CD4/CD8 clonotypes were a small share, likely from convergent recombination.

Sequenced here: CD4+ T cells sorted from PBMCs, sampled on the day of the yellow fever booster vaccination. The chain has TRBV25-1 and TRBJ1-4; 8 positions agree with TRBD1. The TCR comes from a man aged 18 to 35 who received the YFV17D yellow fever vaccine. CDR3 sequence reads: CASSELYRGFNEKLFF. In DNA, the CDR3 is TGTGCCAGCAGTGAACTGTACAGGGGGTTTAATGAAAAACTGTTTTTT.